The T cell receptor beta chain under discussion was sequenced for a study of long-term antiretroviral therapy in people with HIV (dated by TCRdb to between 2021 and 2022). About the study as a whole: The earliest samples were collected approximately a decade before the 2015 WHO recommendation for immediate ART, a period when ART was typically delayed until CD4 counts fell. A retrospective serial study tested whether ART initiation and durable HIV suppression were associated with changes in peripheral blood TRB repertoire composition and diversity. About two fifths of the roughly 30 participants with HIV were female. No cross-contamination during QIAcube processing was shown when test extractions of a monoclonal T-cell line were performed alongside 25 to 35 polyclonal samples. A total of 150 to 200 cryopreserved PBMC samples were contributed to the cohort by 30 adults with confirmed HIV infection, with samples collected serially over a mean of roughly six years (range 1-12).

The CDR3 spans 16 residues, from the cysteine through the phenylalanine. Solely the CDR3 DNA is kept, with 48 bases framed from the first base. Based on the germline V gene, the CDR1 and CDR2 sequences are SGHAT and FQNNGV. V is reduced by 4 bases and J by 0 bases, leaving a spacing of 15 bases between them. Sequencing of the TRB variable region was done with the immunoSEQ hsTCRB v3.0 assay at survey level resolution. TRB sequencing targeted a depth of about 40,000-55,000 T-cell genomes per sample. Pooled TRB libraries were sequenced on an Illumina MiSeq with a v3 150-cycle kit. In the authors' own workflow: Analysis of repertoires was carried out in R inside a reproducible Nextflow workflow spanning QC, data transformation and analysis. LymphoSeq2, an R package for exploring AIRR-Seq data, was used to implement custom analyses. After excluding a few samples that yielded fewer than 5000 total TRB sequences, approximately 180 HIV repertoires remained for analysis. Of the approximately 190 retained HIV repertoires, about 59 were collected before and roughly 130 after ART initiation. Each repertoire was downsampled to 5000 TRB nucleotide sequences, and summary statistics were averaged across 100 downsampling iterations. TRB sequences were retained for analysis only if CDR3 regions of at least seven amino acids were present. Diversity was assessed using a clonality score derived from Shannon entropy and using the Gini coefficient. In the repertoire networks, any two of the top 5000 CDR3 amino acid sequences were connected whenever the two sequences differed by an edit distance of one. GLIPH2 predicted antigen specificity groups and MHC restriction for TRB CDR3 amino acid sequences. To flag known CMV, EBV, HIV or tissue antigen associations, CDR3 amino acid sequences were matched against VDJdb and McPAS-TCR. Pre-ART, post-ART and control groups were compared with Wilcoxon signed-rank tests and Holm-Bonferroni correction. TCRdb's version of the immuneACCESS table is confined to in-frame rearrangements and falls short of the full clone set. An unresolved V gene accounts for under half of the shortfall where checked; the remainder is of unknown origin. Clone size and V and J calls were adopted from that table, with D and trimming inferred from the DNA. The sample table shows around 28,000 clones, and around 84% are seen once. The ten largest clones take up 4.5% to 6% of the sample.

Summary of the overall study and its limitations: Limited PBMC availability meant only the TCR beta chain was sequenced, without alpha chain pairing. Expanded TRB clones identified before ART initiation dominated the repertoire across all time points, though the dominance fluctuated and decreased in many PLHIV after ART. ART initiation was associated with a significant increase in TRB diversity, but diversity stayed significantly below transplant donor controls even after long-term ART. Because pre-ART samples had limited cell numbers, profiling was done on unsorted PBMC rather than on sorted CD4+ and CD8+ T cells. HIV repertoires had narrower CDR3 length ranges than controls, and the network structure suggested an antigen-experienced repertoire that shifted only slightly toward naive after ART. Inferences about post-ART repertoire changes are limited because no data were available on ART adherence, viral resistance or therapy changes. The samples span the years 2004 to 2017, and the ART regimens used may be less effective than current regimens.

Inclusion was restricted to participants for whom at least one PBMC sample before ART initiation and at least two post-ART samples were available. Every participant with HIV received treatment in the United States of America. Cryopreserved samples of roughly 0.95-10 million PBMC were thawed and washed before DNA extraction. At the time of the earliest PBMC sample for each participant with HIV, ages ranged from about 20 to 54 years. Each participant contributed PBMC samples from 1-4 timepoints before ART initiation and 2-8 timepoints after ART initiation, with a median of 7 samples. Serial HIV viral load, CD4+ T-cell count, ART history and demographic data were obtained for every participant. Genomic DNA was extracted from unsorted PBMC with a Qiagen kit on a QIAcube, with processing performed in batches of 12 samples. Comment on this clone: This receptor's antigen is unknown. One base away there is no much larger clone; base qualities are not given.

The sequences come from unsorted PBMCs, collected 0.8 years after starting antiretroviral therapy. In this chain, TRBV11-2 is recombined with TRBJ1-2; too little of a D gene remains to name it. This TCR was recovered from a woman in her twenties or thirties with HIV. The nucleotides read TGTGCCAGCAGCTCCCGTGTCAGATCCGCTAACTATGGCTACACCTTC. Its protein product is CASSSRVRSANYGYTF.